The rows below give T cell receptor beta chains drawn from one sample of a study of blood T cell repertoires in COVID-19. Clones were sequenced by immunoSEQ multiplex PCR, and TCRdb holds only the in-frame ones, with some missing. This table has 54,000 or so clones, around 90% appearing once. Sequenced material: peripheral blood. The receptors derive from a man aged 50-60 years with active COVID-19. CDR3s include the opening cysteine and the closing phenylalanine or tryptophan. Each record gives: CDR3 protein, J gene, V gene.

CASSEDRAHGYTF TRBJ1-2 TRBV28
CASSPGGSDYEQYF TRBJ2-7 TRBV28
CASTSSGAKETQYF TRBJ2-5 TRBV7-2
CASRRGPGLTYEQYF TRBJ2-7 TRBV7-2
CASSPTGISYEQYF TRBJ2-7 TRBV18
CASMTGLPPYEQYF TRBJ2-7 TRBV25-1
CASSNYRGQFLNTEAFF TRBJ1-1 TRBV5-4
CASSLGGGAGYGYTF TRBJ1-2 TRBV7-9
CAWSVRGGPSNQPQHF TRBJ1-5 TRBV30
CASGTGGQGRSYTF TRBJ1-2 TRBV28
CASSFRVYDGYTF TRBJ1-2 TRBV6-5
CASRLWGRASITLFF TRBJ2-2 TRBV5-6
CASSQALQGSGETQYF TRBJ2-5 TRBV3-1/TRBV3-2
CASSYGPPTTSYEQYF TRBJ2-7 TRBV6-5
CASSQSEGAYYGYTF TRBJ1-2 TRBV4-3
CASSLGGLAGFQETQYF TRBJ2-5 TRBV5-6
CASSPQAGNNQPQHF TRBJ1-5 TRBV5-5